This T cell receptor beta chain was observed in a study of CD8 T cells in ankylosing spondylitis. Findings of the study overall: The study identified a TCR beta motif of under ten highly homologous variants that appeared characteristic of ankylosing spondylitis blood. Researchers report that disease-linked clones proved CD8+ and relatively rare in peripheral blood. Disease-associated clones were reportedly significantly overrepresented in matched ankylosing spondylitis synovial fluid. Before this, some motif variants had been reported in reactive arthritis synovial fluid and blood.

In making TCR beta libraries, quantitative 5'-RACE with molecular barcodes was used. TCRdb independently ran MiXCR on the 5' RACE reads; one entry per CDR3 protein. This sample yields approximately 540,000 distinct CDR3 sequences, of which roughly 13% are seen a single time; around 6.8% belongs to the top ten. Regarding this clonotype: Its antigen is not identified.

The CDR3 is 14 residues long. Germline V gene data show CDR1 as DFQATT and CDR2 as SNEGSKA (reference sequence). V lost 5 bases and J 1 base, leaving 12 bases between the germline ends. The sequence was obtained from a male donor with ankylosing spondylitis. This chain uses TRBV20-1 with TRBJ2-1; TRBD2 is a possible D gene (6 bases). Sequencing was carried out using blood, either unsorted or a sorted T cell fraction (not recorded which). CDR3 amino acids: CSAPTSRSYNEQFF. The CDR3 coding sequence is TGCAGTGCTCCCACTAGCCGTTCCTACAATGAGCAGTTCTTC.